The 9 T cell receptor beta chains listed next were all sequenced from one sample in a study of OX40 agonist ivuxolimab in advanced cancers. The protocol was immunoSEQ multiplex PCR, while the TCRdb copy is restricted to in-frame clones and leaves out a portion. The table includes about 44,000 clones, 85% to 95% detected once. The sequencing used CD4+ or CD8+ T cells sorted from blood, collected in a trial of the OX40 agonist ivuxolimab. These receptors originate from an adult with an advanced solid tumor such as melanoma, head and neck, liver or kidney cancer.

V is TRBV19 and J is TRBJ2-6; TRBD1 or TRBD2 may be the D gene (5 bases each). Germline V CDR1 and CDR2: LNHDA, SQIVND (reference sequence). The CDR3 length is 17 residues. V lost 5 bases and J 0 bases, leaving 14 bases between the germline ends. The CDR3 spells CASSSSLGPSGANVLTF. The CDR3 DNA is TGTGCCAGTAGTTCCTCCTTGGGACCCTCTGGGGCCAACGTCCTGACTTTC.

V is TRBV10-2 and J is TRBJ2-5; TRBD2 aligns across 14 bases. Germline V gene lookup returns CDR1 WSHSY and CDR2 SAAADI. The CDR3 totals 14 residues. V shed 6 bases, J shed 8 bases, and the junction held 5 bases outside the gene matches. The DNA for the CDR3 is TGCGCCAGCAGACCGGGACTAGCGGGAGAAACCCAGTACTTC. It encodes CASRPGLAGETQYF.

The table lists this clone with a count of one. This chain connects TRBV13 to TRBJ2-1, with TRBD2 matching over 9 bases. This CDR3 is 14 amino acids long. After removal of 7 bases from V and 7 bases from J, the junction contained 8 bases not matched to a gene. Germline V gene sequence: CDR1 PRHDT, CDR2 FYEKMQ (reference sequence). CDR3 protein: CASTSEREVNEQFF. CDR3 coding DNA: TGTGCCAGCACCTCAGAGCGGGAGGTGAATGAGCAGTTCTTC.

The chain has TRBV27 and TRBJ1-1; TRBD1 agrees at 9 bases. Germline CDR1 reads MNHEY; CDR2 reads SMNVEV (reference sequence). The trim removed 5 bases at V and 3 bases at J, leaving 10 bases unmatched. The CDR3 spans 16 residues. The CDR3 sequence is CASSPWDRELYTEAFF. The CDR3 nucleotides are TGTGCCAGCAGTCCTTGGGACAGGGAGTTATACACTGAAGCTTTCTTT.

This chain joins TRBV5-1 and TRBJ1-1; D gene ambiguous. Trimming removed 1 base from V and 0 bases from J, with 10 bases in between. From germline, CDR1 is SGHRS and CDR2 YFSETQ. There are 15 residues in the CDR3. CDR3 in DNA: TGCGCCAGCAGCTTGACCGCAGGTTTGAACACTGAAGCTTTCTTT. This sequence encodes CASSLTAGLNTEAFF. Drawing the rest from reference TRBV5-1 and TRBJ1-1, the complete variable domain is KAGVTQTPRYLIKTRGQQVTLSCSPISGHRSVSWYQQTPGQGLQFLFEYFSETQRNKGNFPGRFSGRQFSNSRSEMNVSTLELGDSALYLCASSLTAGLNTEAFFGQGTRLTVV.

This chain links TRBV9 with TRBJ1-1, with 10 bases fitting TRBD1. Trimming removed 4 bases from V and 3 bases from J; junction bases left unmatched: 9. The CDR3 spans 16 residues. The germline V gene has CDR1 SGDLS and CDR2 YYNGEE. The DNA for the CDR3 is TGTGCCAGCAGCCCTGGGACAGGGGTCATGCACACTGAAGCTTTCTTT. Residues: CASSPGTGVMHTEAFF.

The chain recombines TRBV7-9 with TRBJ1-1; 7 nucleotides match TRBD1. The V gene end was trimmed by 7 bases and the J gene end by 1 base; junction bases not matched to a gene: 12. Germline V gives CDR1 SEHNR, CDR2 FQNEAQ (reference sequence). The CDR3 contains 16 residues. The CDR3 sequence is CASIPDRVVWNTEAFF. In DNA form, the CDR3 reads TGTGCCAGCATCCCCGACAGGGTGGTATGGAACACTGAAGCTTTCTTT.

V is TRBV6-6 and J is TRBJ2-3; 8 positions match TRBD1. V shed 0 bases and J 4 bases; nucleotides not matched to a gene: 3. Germline lookup yields CDR1 MNHNY and CDR2 SVGAGI (reference sequence). The CDR3 has 15 amino acids. CDR3 sequence reads: CASSYSQGVADTQYF. The CDR3 DNA sequence: TGTGCCAGCAGTTACTCACAGGGGGTGGCAGATACGCAGTATTTT.

J is TRBJ2-5 and V is TRBV7-9; 13 bases match TRBD2. CDR1 is SEHNR and CDR2 is FQNEAQ in the germline V gene (reference sequence). J lost 2 bases, V lost 5 bases, and 5 bases had no gene match. This CDR3 has 16 residues. The CDR3 sequence is CASSLPGLAGQETQYF. CDR3 in DNA: TGTGCCAGCAGCCTTCCGGGACTAGCGGGACAAGAGACCCAGTACTTC.